These 3 T cell receptor beta chains were all obtained from the same sample, sequenced in a study of cytomegalovirus exposure and HLA in healthy donors. PCR employed 60 Vbeta and 13 Jbeta primers. TCRdb's copy holds only in-frame clones and misses some; the assay was immunoSEQ multiplex PCR. The sample records roughly 150,000 clones, roughly 75% being singletons. Specimen: PBMCs. These receptors came from a female donor in good health and CMV-seronegative.

This clone turned up a few times. This chain links TRBV28 with TRBJ1-1, with D tentatively TRBD1 (6 bases). The CDR3 sequence is 15 residues long. V was shortened by 5 bases and J by 7 bases, with 20 bases between the two germline ends. Per the germline V gene, CDR1 is MDHEN and CDR2 is SYDVKM. CDR3 protein: CASSRIQGKEGEAFF. In DNA form, the CDR3 reads TGTGCCAGCAGTCGGATTCAGGGGAAAGAAGGTGAAGCTTTCTTT.

The chain recombines TRBV2 with TRBJ2-3, with 7 nucleotides matching TRBD1. There are 15 residues in the CDR3. V shed 5 bases and J 5 bases; nucleotides not matched to a gene: 10. Germline loops: CDR1 SNHLY, CDR2 FYNNEI. The CDR3 DNA reads TGTGCCAGCAGTCGGACAGGCCTCATGGGAGATACGCAGTATTTT. It specifies CASSRTGLMGDTQYF.

The chain is built from TRBV9 and TRBJ1-3; the D gene is possibly TRBD1 (5 bases). Trimming took off 0 bases at V and 0 bases at J, with 7 bases between the two ends. The CDR3 consists of 15 residues. Germline V CDR1 and CDR2: SGDLS, YYNGEE. In nucleotides, the CDR3 is TGTGCCAGCAGCGTAGGAGACAGCTCTGGAAACACCATATATTTT. Protein: CASSVGDSSGNTIYF.